This TCR beta chain was identified in a study of cytomegalovirus exposure and HLA in healthy donors. Study findings and constraints: Rarity marked most TCR sequences, yet some public TCRs occurred in many donors.

The PCR was carried out with 60 Vbeta primers and 13 Jbeta primers. Here immunoSEQ multiplex PCR was the method, and the copy in TCRdb shows in-frame clones only, minus some. Of approximately 220,000 clones listed, nearly 80% were seen once; the top ten hold roughly 1.9%. The CDR3 loop spans 15 amino acids. In germline, CDR1 is LGHNA, CDR2 YSLEER. V lost 0 bases, J lost 0 bases, and 7 bases lay in between. The sample holds one count of this clone. Its antigen is as yet unknown. This chain uses TRBV4-3 with TRBJ2-3, with D uncertain. The sequence was collected from a man aged 18-30 years in good health and CMV-seronegative. The sequenced sample consisted of PBMCs. The CDR3 sequence is CASSQEAPSTDTQYF. Here the CDR3 DNA reads TGCGCCAGCAGCCAAGAGGCTCCCAGCACAGATACGCAGTATTTT.